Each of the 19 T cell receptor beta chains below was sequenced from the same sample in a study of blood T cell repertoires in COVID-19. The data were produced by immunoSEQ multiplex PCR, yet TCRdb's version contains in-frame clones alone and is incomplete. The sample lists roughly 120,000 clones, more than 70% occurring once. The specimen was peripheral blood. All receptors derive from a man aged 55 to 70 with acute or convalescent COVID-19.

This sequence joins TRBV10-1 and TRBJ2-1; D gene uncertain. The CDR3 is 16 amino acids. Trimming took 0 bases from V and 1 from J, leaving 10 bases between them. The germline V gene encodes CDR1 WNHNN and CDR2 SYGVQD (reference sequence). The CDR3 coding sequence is TGCGCCAGCAGTGAGTCTGGTCAGGTGTCCTACAATGAGCAGTTCTTC. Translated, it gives CASSESGQVSYNEQFF.

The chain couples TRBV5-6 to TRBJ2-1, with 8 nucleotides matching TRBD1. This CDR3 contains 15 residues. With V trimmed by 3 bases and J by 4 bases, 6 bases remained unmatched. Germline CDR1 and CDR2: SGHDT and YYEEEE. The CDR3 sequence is CASSSQGGLYNEQFF. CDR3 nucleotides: TGTGCCAGCAGCTCACAGGGGGGTCTTTACAATGAGCAGTTCTTC.

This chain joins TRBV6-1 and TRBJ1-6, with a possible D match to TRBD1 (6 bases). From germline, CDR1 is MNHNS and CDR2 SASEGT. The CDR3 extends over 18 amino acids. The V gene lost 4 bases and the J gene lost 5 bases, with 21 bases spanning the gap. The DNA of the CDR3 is TGTGCCAGCAGTGGAGAGGGGGGGGTGTTATTGAATAATTCACCCCTCCACTTT. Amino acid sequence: CASSGEGGVLLNNSPLHF.

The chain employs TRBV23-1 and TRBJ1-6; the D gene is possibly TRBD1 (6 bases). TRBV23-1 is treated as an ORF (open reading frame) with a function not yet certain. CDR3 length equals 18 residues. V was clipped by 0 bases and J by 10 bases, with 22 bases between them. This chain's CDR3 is CASSQSSGTKRMDSPLHF. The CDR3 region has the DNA TGCGCCAGCAGTCAATCCAGTGGGACAAAAAGGATGGACTCACCCCTCCACTTT.

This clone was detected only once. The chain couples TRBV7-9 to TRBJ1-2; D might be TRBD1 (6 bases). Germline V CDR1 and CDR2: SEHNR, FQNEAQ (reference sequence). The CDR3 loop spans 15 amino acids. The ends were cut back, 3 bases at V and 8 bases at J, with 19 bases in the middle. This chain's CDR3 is CASSFVGQPAWGYTF. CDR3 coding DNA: TGTGCCAGCAGCTTTGTAGGACAGCCAGCTTGGGGCTACACCTTC.

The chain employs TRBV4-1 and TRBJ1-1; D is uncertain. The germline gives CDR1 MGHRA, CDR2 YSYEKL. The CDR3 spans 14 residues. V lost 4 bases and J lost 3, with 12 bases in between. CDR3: CASSLSRADTEAFF. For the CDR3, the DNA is TGCGCCAGCAGCCTCTCGCGGGCGGACACTGAAGCTTTCTTT.

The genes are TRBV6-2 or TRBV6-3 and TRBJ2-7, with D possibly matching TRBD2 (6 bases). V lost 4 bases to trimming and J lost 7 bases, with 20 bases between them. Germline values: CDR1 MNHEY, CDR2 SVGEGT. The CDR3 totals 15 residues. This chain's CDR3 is CASSWGDGGLGEQYF. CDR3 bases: TGTGCCAGCAGTTGGGGGGACGGAGGCCTCGGGGAGCAGTACTTC.

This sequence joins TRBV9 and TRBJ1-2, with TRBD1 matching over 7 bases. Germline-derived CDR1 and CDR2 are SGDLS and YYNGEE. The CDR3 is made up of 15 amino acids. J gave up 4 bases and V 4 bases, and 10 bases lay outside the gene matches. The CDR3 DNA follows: TGTGCCAGCAGCTACTACCCCGGGACAGTCTATGGCTACACCTTC. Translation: CASSYYPGTVYGYTF.

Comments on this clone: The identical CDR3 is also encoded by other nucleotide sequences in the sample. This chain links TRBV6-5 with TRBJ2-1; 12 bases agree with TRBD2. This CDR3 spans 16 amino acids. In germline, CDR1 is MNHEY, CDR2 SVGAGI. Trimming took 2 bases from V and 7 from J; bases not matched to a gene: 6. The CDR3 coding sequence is TGTGCCAGCAGTTACACGACTAGCGGGAGCGGTAATGAGCAGTTCTTC. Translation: CASSYTTSGSGNEQFF.

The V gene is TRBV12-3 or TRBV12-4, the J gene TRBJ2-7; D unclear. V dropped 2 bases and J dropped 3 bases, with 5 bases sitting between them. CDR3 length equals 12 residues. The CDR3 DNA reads TGTGCCAGCAGTTTAACTCACTACGAGCAGTACTTC. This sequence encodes CASSLTHYEQYF.

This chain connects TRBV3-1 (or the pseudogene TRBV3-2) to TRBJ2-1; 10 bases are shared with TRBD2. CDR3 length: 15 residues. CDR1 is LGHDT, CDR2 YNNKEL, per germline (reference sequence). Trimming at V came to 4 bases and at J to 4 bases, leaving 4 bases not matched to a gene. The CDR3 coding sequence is TGTGCCAGCAGCCCACTAGCGGGATCTTACAATGAGCAGTTCTTC. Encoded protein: CASSPLAGSYNEQFF.

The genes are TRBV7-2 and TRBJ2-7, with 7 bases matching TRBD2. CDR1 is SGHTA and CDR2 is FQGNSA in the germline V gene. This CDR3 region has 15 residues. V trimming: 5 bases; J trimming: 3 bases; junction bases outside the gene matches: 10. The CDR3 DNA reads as TGTGCCAGCAGCCCGGGGAGTGGGACTAACTACGAGCAGTACTTC. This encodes CASSPGSGTNYEQYF.

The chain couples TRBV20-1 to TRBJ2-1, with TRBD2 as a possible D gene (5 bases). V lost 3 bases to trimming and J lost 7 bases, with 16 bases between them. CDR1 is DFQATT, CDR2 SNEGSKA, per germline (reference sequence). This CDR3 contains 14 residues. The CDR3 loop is CSASKAPSSNEQFF. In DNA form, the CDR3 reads TGCAGTGCTAGTAAGGCACCTAGCTCAAATGAGCAGTTCTTC.

DNA of the CDR3: TGTGCCAGCTGTCAGACGGGAACCTCCTACGAGCAGTACTTC. Translation gives CASCQTGTSYEQYF. The chain is built from TRBV28 and TRBJ2-7, with D possibly TRBD2 on 5 matching bases. CDR3 length equals 14 residues. The V and J ends lost 8 bases and 0 bases respectively, with 14 bases between them. Germline V gives CDR1 MDHEN, CDR2 SYDVKM.

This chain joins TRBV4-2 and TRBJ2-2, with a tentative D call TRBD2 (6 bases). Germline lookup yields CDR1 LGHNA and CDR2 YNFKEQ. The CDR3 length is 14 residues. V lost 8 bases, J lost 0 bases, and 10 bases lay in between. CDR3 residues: CASGDFPNTGELFF. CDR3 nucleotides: TGTGCCAGCGGGGACTTTCCGAACACCGGGGAGCTGTTTTTT.

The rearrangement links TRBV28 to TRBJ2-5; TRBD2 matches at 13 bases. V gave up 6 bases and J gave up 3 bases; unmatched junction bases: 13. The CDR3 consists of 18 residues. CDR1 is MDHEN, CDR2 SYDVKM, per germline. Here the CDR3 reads CASRGGGPGLAGKETQYF. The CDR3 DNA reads TGTGCCAGCAGGGGGGGTGGTCCGGGACTAGCGGGAAAAGAGACCCAGTACTTC.

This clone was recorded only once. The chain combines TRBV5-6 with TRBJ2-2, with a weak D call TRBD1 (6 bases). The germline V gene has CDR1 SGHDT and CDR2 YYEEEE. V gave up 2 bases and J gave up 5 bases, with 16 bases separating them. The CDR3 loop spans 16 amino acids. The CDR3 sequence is CASSFSRGIDTGELFF. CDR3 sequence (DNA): TGTGCCAGCAGCTTTTCAAGGGGGATCGATACCGGGGAGCTGTTTTTT.

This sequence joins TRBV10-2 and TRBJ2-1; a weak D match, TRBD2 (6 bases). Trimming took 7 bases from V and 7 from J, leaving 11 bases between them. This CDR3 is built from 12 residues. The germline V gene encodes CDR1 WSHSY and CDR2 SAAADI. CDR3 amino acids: CASKDGGNEQFF. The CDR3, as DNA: TGCGCCAGCAAAGACGGGGGAAATGAGCAGTTCTTC.

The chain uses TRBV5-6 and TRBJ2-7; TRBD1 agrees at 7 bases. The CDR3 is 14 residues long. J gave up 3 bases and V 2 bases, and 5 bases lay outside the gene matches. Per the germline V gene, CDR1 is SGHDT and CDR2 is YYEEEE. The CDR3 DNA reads TGTGCCAGCAGCTTTGGGGCAGGGGGCTACGAGCAGTACTTC. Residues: CASSFGAGGYEQYF. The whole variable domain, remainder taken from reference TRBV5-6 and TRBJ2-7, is DAGVTQSPTHLIKTRGQQVTLRCSPKSGHDTVSWYQQALGQGPQFIFQYYEEEERQRGNFPDRFSGHQFPNYSSELNVNALLLGDSALYLCASSFGAGGYEQYFGPGTRLTVT.